One sample yielded the 18 T cell receptor beta chains listed below, sequenced in a study of shared clonotypes between healthy human individuals. Naive CD8 cells comprised CD45RO-negative, CCR7-positively selected cells, excluding terminally differentiated effector memory CD45RA+ cells. Clones were sequenced by immunoSEQ multiplex PCR, and TCRdb holds only the in-frame ones, with some missing. Among more than 2 million clones listed, around 93% were seen once. The specimen was naive CD8+ T cells from PBMCs. These receptors originate from a man between 18 and 35 years old in good health. Some clones in this sample may be carry-over from other donors' samples.

The table lists this clone with a few counts. The gene calls are TRBV5-6 and TRBJ1-5; no reliable D call. Germline CDR1 reads SGHDT; CDR2 reads YYEEEE. Trimming left V 0 bases short and J 6 bases short, with 10 bases between. CDR3 size: 14 residues. The CDR3 sequence is CASSLGEAGQPQHF. The CDR3 DNA sequence: TGTGCCAGCAGCTTGGGAGAGGCGGGTCAGCCCCAGCATTTT.

The chain couples TRBV2 to TRBJ2-7; weak D call: TRBD1 (6 bases). This CDR3 region has 12 residues. V was clipped by 6 bases and J by 4 bases, with 10 bases between them. CDR1 SNHLY and CDR2 FYNNEI come from the germline V gene. The CDR3 loop is CASRQGLYEQYF. The CDR3 DNA follows: TGTGCCAGCAGACAGGGTCTTTACGAGCAGTACTTC.

As concerns this clone: Other DNA variants within this sample encode the same CDR3. In DNA, the CDR3 is TGTGCCAGCAGTCCACGGGATAGCAATCAGCCCCAGCATTTT. Its translation: CASSPRDSNQPQHF. V usage is TRBV27 and J usage is TRBJ1-5; D unclear. The CDR3 consists of 14 residues. The germline V and J ends were trimmed by 5 bases and 0 bases, with 8 bases remaining between them. Per the germline V gene, CDR1 is MNHEY and CDR2 is SMNVEV (reference sequence).

This clone has only one observation. The rearrangement joins TRBV6-5 to TRBJ2-2; D perhaps matches TRBD1 (6 bases). V was pared by 7 bases and J by 5 bases, with 17 bases between. The CDR3 contains 15 residues. The germline V gene has CDR1 MNHEY and CDR2 SVGAGI. DNA of the CDR3: TGTGCCAGCACCCCCGGGACAACTTCAACCGGGGAGCTGTTTTTT. Amino acids: CASTPGTTSTGELFF.

The V call is TRBV5-4, the J call TRBJ2-7; 15 nucleotides match TRBD2. CDR1 and CDR2 from the germline V gene are SGHNT and YYREEE (reference sequence). After removal of 4 bases from V and 0 bases from J, the junction contained 5 bases not matched to a gene. The CDR3 has 17 amino acids. The CDR3 DNA reads as TGTGCCAGCAGCGGGGGACTAGCGGGAGGCCACTCCTACGAGCAGTACTTC. Residues: CASSGGLAGGHSYEQYF.

The genes are TRBV29-1 and TRBJ2-7; 12 bases map to TRBD2. With V trimmed by 1 base and J by 0 bases, 4 bases remained unmatched. The CDR3 spans 16 residues. CDR1 and CDR2 (germline): SQVTM, ANQGSEA. CDR3 bases: TGCAGCGTTGAAGTGCTAGCGGGAGGGAGCTCCTACGAGCAGTACTTC. Protein product: CSVEVLAGGSSYEQYF.

Comments on this clone: Other DNA variants within this sample encode the same CDR3. V is TRBV27 and J is TRBJ2-7, with 9 bases aligning to TRBD2. The V and J ends lost 3 bases and 0 bases, in that order; junction bases with no gene match: 0. Germline CDR1 and CDR2: MNHEY and SMNVEV (reference sequence). CDR3 length: 14 amino acids. CDR3 sequence (DNA): TGTGCCAGCAGTTTTAGCGGGAGCTCCTACGAGCAGTACTTC. Amino acids: CASSFSGSSYEQYF.

The chain recombines TRBV2 with TRBJ2-1, with D perhaps TRBD2 (6 bases). CDR1 SNHLY and CDR2 FYNNEI come from the germline V gene. The CDR3 spans 14 residues. The ends were cut back, 11 bases at V and 3 bases at J, with 17 bases in the middle. This CDR3 is CAGTPAGGYNEQFF. The CDR3 DNA follows: TGTGCCGGGACCCCCGCCGGGGGCTACAATGAGCAGTTCTTC. Based on the CDR3 plus reference TRBV2 and TRBJ2-1, the full variable domain is EPEVTQTPSHQVTQMGQEVILRCVPISNHLYFYWYRQILGQKVEFLVSFYNNEISEKSEIFDDQFSVERPDGSNFTLKIRSTKLEDSAMYFCAGTPAGGYNEQFFGPGTRLTVL.

The V and J genes are TRBV7-3 and TRBJ2-3, with D tentatively TRBD2 (7 bases). The CDR3 is 19 residues long. Germline V gene lookup returns CDR1 SGHTA and CDR2 FQGTGA. Trimming removed 0 bases from V and 2 bases from J, with 21 bases in between. CDR3 sequence: CASSLTFYGGGRDTDTQYF. The CDR3 nucleotides are TGTGCCAGCAGCTTAACTTTCTACGGCGGGGGCCGGGACACAGATACGCAGTATTTT.

This clone was seen only a few times. The CDR3 protein is CSGQQGDGYTF. Written as DNA, the CDR3 is TGCAGCGGCCAACAGGGGGATGGCTACACCTTC. The chain uses TRBV29-1 and TRBJ1-2; TRBD1 matches 8 bases. From germline, CDR1 is SQVTM and CDR2 ANQGSEA. V dropped 7 bases and J dropped 6; count of bases not matched to a gene: 4. This CDR3 has 11 residues.

The chain uses TRBV10-3 and TRBJ2-7; 9 bases map to TRBD1. V shed 2 bases, J shed 3 bases, and the junction held 8 bases outside the gene matches. The germline V gene encodes CDR1 ENHRY and CDR2 SYGVKD. The CDR3 contains 16 residues. The CDR3 protein is CAISEKRDRVGYEQYF. The CDR3 region has the DNA TGTGCCATCAGTGAGAAACGGGACAGGGTAGGCTACGAGCAGTACTTC.

The CDR3, as DNA: TGTGCCAGCAGCATAGGTTGGGCGAACACTGAAGCTTTCTTT. Protein: CASSIGWANTEAFF. The chain has TRBV9 and TRBJ1-1; D remains unclear. Germline CDR1 and CDR2: SGDLS and YYNGEE. Between the trimmed V and J ends, which lost 4 bases and 1 base, there was a span of 11 bases. The CDR3 is made up of 14 amino acids.

The V call is TRBV4-1, the J call TRBJ1-2; a weak D match, TRBD1 (5 bases). V lost 0 bases, J lost 4 bases, and 12 bases lay in between. Looked up from germline, CDR1 is MGHRA and CDR2 is YSYEKL. The CDR3 loop spans 15 amino acids. CDR3 coding DNA: TGCGCCAGCAGCCAAGAGGGAGGGGCAGGCTATGGCTACACCTTC. Protein: CASSQEGGAGYGYTF.

The chain employs TRBV5-1 and TRBJ2-5, with TRBD1 identical over 10 bases. The CDR3 extends over 13 amino acids. The germline V gene has CDR1 SGHRS and CDR2 YFSETQ. The ends lost 4 bases at V and 10 bases at J; junction bases unmatched: 7. This chain's CDR3 is CASSGGTGEYQYF. CDR3 DNA: TGCGCCAGCAGCGGAGGGACAGGGGAGTACCAGTACTTC.

This clone was observed a single time. This chain connects TRBV4-3 to TRBJ2-3; the match to TRBD2 covers 11 bases. The CDR3 is 17 residues long. V shed 0 bases, J shed 4 bases, and the junction held 6 bases outside the gene matches. Germline assignment: CDR1 LGHNA and CDR2 YSLEER. This CDR3 reads CASSQDHTSGSADTQYF. CDR3 in DNA: TGCGCCAGCAGCCAAGATCATACTAGCGGGAGCGCAGATACGCAGTATTTT.

The chain has TRBV6-1 and TRBJ2-1; D gene uncertain. The germline V gene encodes CDR1 MNHNS and CDR2 SASEGT. The CDR3 is 12 amino acids. V was trimmed by 4 bases and J by 8 bases, leaving 9 bases between them. The CDR3, as DNA: TGTGCCAGCAGTGGCCTACTCTATGAGCAGTTCTTC. Protein product: CASSGLLYEQFF.

The V call is TRBV10-2, the J call TRBJ2-3; D ambiguous. The CDR3 runs 13 residues. V lost 6 bases, J lost 1 base, and 8 bases lay in between. The germline V gene encodes CDR1 WSHSY and CDR2 SAAADI. CDR3 coding DNA: TGCGCCAGCAGGGTAACGGGCACAGATACGCAGTATTTT. This translates into CASRVTGTDTQYF.

This clone was counted once. The sample has other DNA sequences that encode this CDR3 too. The V call is TRBV5-1, the J call TRBJ2-1; a weak D match, TRBD1 (5 bases). The CDR3 sequence is 14 residues long. Trimming removed 2 bases from V and 6 bases from J, with 12 bases in between. Looked up from germline, CDR1 is SGHRS and CDR2 is YFSETQ. CDR3 DNA: TGCGCCAGCAGCTTCTGGGGCTCGGGCAATGAGCAGTTCTTC. Translation: CASSFWGSGNEQFF.